The entry below gives a single T cell receptor beta chain sequence along with its context. Antigen: not known. The entry originates in a study of cytomegalovirus exposure and HLA in healthy donors. Study conclusions and caveats: Both high specificity and high sensitivity reportedly marked the classifier's diagnosis of cytomegalovirus status.

A multiplex PCR was run with 60 Vbeta primers and 13 Jbeta primers. Only in-frame clones appear in the TCRdb table, and some are missing; sequencing was by immunoSEQ multiplex PCR. The sample holds hundreds of thousands of clones, over 65% seen once. Sequencing was performed on PBMCs. The sequence was collected from a man aged 18 to 30 in good health and CMV-seronegative.

CDR3: CASSRSTGTYEQYF. CDR3 DNA sequence: TGCGCCAGCAGCCGATCGACAGGGACCTACGAGCAGTACTTC. This chain joins TRBV5-1 and TRBJ2-7; 7 bases map to TRBD1. V shed 4 bases, J shed 2 bases, and the junction held 6 bases outside the gene matches. CDR3 length: 14 residues. Germline V gives CDR1 SGHRS, CDR2 YFSETQ.